This T cell receptor beta chain was found in a study of glioma-infiltrating T cells (dated by TCRdb to 2016 to 2018). At the level of the whole study: Low-grade gliomas were WHO grade II oligodendrogliomas or astrocytomas, and glioblastomas were WHO grade IV tumors sampled at initial rather than recurrent diagnosis. Sequencing coverage of about 4- to 11-fold of some 1 million peripheral T cells was targeted for blood libraries. Glioma tissue, non-neoplastic brain tissue and matched peripheral blood mononuclear cells were used as sources from which TCR alpha- and beta-chain repertoires were sequenced. Three low-grade glioma patients, several primary glioblastoma patients, and three non-glioma patients who contributed non-neoplastic brain tissue made up the paired cohort. Before surgery, glioma patients were given dexamethasone for six or fewer days. Each tissue-infiltrating repertoire was compared with the same patient's peripheral blood repertoire to measure divergence between tissue and blood T-cell populations. The research as a whole found: A signature set of shared blood CDR3 motifs marked patients with low tissue-blood divergence and was depleted in highly divergent patients. The group comparisons were based on small numbers of patients: three non-neoplastic, three low-grade glioma and about eight glioblastoma patients. VJ-independent divergence between tissue and blood was lower than expected in non-neoplastic patients but higher than expected in all gliomas, particularly low-grade gliomas. Very few CDR3 sequences were found to be shared between tissue and blood, and this scarcity was attributed to high CDR3 diversity and limited sampling.

Of note for this clonotype: Which antigen it targets is not known. No much larger clone is present one base from it, and per-base qualities are unavailable.

Surgical brain or tumor specimens were cryofrozen in liquid nitrogen immediately after resection, and peripheral blood cells were collected concurrently. The iRepertoire nested amplicon-rescue multiplex PCR (arm-PCR) platform was used to amplify TCR alpha and beta CDR3 regions from RNA. The input for one-step reverse transcription and amplification was about 90-450 ng of tissue mRNA or PBMC total RNA. Following bead purification, Illumina adapters were added by a secondary multiplex PCR, and the libraries were gel-purified between 200 and 400 bp. Libraries carried internal 6-nucleotide barcodes used for demultiplexing. The libraries were sequenced on an Illumina MiSeq using 2x220 or 2x250 nucleotide paired-end reads. The published analysis was carried out like this. FLASH 1.2.11 was used to merge paired reads, and BWA-MEM then aligned the reads to the GRCh37 human genome before TRA and TRB reads were extracted. V and J assignment used an IMGT-derived reference of cassette sequences and CDR3 motifs that included pseudogenes. Reads were translated in three frames, and productive CDR3s were defined as those with a C...FGXG motif and no stop codons. Clonotypes were defined as unique combinations of V-J cassette pair and CDR3 amino acid sequence. Hamming distance filtering was applied to reads, with thresholds set by the sequence error rate of each sample in mapped regions. Clones were called with MiXCR by TCRdb after fastp trimmed the public reads at Q25, and only in-frame beta chains were retained. Identical CDR3 protein sequences are pooled into one entry, listed with their most common genes and DNA. The V and J calls come from TCRdb's annotation, not from the publication. The sample profile shows around 390,000 distinct CDR3 sequences; roughly two fifths of them were found once. Of the sample, around 12% is held by the ten largest clones.

The CDR3 has 15 amino acids, counting the end cysteine and phenylalanine. Left in the record is the CDR3 DNA by itself, 45 bases read in frame from the first base. Trimming costs V 3 bases and J 9 bases, and their ends lie 18 bases apart. For CDR1 and CDR2, the germline V gene lists MNHEY and SVGAGI. The TCR originated in a human donor with low-grade glioma or glioblastoma, undergoing nonglioma brain surgery, or in good health (not recorded which). Sequenced sample: glioma tissue, nonneoplastic brain tissue, or PBMCs (not recorded which). The receptor chain draws on TRBV6-5 and TRBJ2-1; a tentative D call is TRBD1 (5 bases match). The CDR3 corresponds to CASSYFRAAGSEQFF. The nucleotide sequence is TGTGCCAGCAGTTATTTCAGGGCCGCTGGAAGTGAGCAGTTCTTC.